This T cell receptor (beta chain) comes out of a study of identical twins. The study's findings and limits: Memory repertoires showed no such pattern, whereas abundant cord blood beta clonotypes carried fewer insertions.

Each CDR3 protein is one row after TCRdb ran MiXCR on the 5' RACE reads. The data contain around 300,000 distinct CDR3 sequences, approximately 8% of them singletons. Germline V gene data show CDR1 as LNHDA and CDR2 as SQIVND (reference sequence). The CDR3 is made up of 15 amino acids. V dropped 5 bases and J dropped 4 bases, with 12 bases sitting between them. About this clonotype: Its antigen is unidentified.

The data were also submitted as part of a second study, on yellow fever vaccine responses in identical twins. That report adds: It has been reported that, in twins, the vaccine T cell response seemed partly convergent and partly personalized.

The genes are TRBV19 and TRBJ2-6, with D possibly TRBD1 on 7 matching bases. The source is a woman aged 18-29 years in good health. The sample taken for sequencing was memory (CD45RO+) T cells sorted from blood. The CDR3 reads CASSVRGAGANVLTF. The DNA of the CDR3 is TGTGCCAGTAGTGTCAGGGGGGCAGGGGCCAACGTCCTGACTTTC.